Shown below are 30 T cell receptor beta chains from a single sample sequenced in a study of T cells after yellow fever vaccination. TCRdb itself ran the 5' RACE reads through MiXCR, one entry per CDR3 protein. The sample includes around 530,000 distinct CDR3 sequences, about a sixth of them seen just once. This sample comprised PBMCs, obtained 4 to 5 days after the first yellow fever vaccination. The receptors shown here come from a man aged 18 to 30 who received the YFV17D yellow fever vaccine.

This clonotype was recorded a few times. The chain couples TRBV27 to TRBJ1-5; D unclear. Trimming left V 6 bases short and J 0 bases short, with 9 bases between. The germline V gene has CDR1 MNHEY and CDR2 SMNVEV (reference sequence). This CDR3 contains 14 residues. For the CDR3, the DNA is TGTGCCAGCAGCGGATACAATAGCAATCAGCCCCAGCATTTT. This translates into CASSGYNSNQPQHF.

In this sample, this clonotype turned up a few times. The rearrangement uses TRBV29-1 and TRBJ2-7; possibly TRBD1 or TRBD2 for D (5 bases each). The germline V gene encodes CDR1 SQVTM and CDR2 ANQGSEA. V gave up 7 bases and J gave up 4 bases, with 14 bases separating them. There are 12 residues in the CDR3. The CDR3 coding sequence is TGCAGCGCCATCCCTGGGGGATACGAGCAGTACTTC. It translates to CSAIPGGYEQYF.

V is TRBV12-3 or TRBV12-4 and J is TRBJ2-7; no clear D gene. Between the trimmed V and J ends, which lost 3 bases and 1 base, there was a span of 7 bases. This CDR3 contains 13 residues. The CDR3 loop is CASSFEHSYEQYF. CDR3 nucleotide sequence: TGTGCCAGCAGTTTTGAACATTCCTACGAGCAGTACTTC.

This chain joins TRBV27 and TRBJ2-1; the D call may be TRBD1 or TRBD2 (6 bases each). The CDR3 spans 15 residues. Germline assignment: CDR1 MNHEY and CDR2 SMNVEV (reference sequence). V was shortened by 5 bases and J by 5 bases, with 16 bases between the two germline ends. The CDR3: CASSKLRDTDNEQFF. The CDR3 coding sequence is TGTGCCAGCAGTAAGTTGCGGGACACAGACAATGAGCAGTTCTTC.

CDR3 DNA sequence: TGTGCCAGCAGCTTAGTCAGCGGGCCGGAGACCCAGTACTTC. Protein product: CASSLVSGPETQYF. The chain recombines TRBV7-2 with TRBJ2-5; D is possibly TRBD2 (6 bases). Germline V gene sequence: CDR1 SGHTA, CDR2 FQGNSA. Trimming took off 1 base at V and 5 bases at J, with 11 bases between the two ends. The CDR3 runs 14 residues.

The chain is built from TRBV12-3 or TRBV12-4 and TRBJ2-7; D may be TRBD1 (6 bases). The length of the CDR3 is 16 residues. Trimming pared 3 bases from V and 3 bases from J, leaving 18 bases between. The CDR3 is CASSLCLGARGYEQYV. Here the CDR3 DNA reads TGTGCCAGCAGTTTGTGTTTGGGGGCTAGGGGCTACGAGCAGTACGTC.

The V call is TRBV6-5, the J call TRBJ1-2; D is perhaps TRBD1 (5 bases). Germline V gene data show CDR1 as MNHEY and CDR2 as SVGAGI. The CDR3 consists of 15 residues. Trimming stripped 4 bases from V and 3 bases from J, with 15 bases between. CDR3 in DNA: TGTGCCAGCAGTTGGCGGCAGGGAGAGTACTATGGCTACACCTTC. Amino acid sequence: CASSWRQGEYYGYTF.

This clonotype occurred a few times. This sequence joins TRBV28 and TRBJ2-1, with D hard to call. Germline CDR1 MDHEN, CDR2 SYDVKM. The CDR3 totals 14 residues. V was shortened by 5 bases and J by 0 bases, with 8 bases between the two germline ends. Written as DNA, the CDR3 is TGTGCCAGCAGTATCATGAGCTCCTACAATGAGCAGTTCTTC. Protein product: CASSIMSSYNEQFF. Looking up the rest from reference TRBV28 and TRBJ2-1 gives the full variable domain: DVKVTQSSRYLVKRTGEKVFLECVQDMDHENMFWYRQDPGLGLRLIYFSYDVKMKEKGDIPEGYSVSREKKERFSLILESASTNQTSMYLCASSIMSSYNEQFFGPGTRLTVL.

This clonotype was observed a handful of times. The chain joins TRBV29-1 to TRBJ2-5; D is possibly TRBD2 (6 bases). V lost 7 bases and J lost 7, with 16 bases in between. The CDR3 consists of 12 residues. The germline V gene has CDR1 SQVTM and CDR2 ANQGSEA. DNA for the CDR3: TGCAGCGCCAGGGACTTCGCTGGGACCCAGTACTTC. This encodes CSARDFAGTQYF. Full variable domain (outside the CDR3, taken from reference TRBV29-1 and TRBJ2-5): SAVISQKPSRDICQRGTSLTIQCQVDSQVTMMFWYRQQPGQSLTLIATANQGSEATYESGFVIDKFPISRPNLTFSTLTVSNMSPEDSSIYLCSARDFAGTQYFGPGTRLLVL.

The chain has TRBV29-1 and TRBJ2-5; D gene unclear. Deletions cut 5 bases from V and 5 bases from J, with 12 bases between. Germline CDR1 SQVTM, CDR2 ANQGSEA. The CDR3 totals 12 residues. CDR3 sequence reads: CSVQTYMETQYF. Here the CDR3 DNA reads TGCAGCGTTCAGACCTACATGGAGACCCAGTACTTC.

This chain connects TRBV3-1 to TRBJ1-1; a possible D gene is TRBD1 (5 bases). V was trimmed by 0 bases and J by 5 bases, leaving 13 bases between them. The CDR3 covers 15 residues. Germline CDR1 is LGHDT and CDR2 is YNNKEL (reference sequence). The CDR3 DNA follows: TGTGCCAGCAGCCAAGATCCAGGGATTGGGACTGAAGCTTTCTTT. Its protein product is CASSQDPGIGTEAFF.

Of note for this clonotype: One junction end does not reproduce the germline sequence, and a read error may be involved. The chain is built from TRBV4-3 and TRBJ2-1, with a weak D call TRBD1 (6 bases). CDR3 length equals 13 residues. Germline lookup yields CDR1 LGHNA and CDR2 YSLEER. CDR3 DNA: TGCGCCATCAGCCGAGGGGGTAACAATGAGCAGTTCTTC. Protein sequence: CAISRGGNNEQFF.

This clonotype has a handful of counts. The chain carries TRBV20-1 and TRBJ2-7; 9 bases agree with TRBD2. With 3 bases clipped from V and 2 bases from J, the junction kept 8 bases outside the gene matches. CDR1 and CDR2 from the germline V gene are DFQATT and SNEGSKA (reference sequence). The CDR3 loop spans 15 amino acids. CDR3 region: CSASPLAGSPYEQYV. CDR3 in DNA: TGCAGTGCTAGCCCACTAGCGGGTTCTCCCTACGAGCAGTACGTC.

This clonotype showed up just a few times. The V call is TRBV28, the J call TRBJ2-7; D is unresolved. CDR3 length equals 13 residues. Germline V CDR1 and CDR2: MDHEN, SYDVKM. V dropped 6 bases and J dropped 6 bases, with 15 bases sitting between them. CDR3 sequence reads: CASSPMRTREQYV. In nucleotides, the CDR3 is TGTGCCAGCAGCCCCATGCGAACTCGCGAGCAGTACGTC.

The CDR3 nucleotides read TGCGCCAGCATGCCCGGGGTAGTCAACACCGGGGAGCTGTTTTTT. Translating it yields CASMPGVVNTGELFF. The V and J genes are TRBV5-1 and TRBJ2-2, with a weak D call TRBD2 (5 bases). Germline values: CDR1 SGHRS, CDR2 YFSETQ. Trimming took 6 bases from V and 2 from J, leaving 14 bases between them. The CDR3 length is 15 residues.

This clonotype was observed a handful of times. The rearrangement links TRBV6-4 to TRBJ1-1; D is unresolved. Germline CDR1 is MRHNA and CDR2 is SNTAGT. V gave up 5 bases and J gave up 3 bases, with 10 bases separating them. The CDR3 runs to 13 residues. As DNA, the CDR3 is TGTGCCAGCAGTCGGGAGGTGGACACTGAAGCTTTCTTT. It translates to CASSREVDTEAFF.

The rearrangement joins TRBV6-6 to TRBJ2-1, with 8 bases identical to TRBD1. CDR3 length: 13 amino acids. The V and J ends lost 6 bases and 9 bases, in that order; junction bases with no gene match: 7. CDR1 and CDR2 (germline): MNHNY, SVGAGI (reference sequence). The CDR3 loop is CASSQDRGGEQFF. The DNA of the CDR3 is TGTGCCAGCAGCCAAGACAGGGGAGGTGAGCAGTTCTTC.

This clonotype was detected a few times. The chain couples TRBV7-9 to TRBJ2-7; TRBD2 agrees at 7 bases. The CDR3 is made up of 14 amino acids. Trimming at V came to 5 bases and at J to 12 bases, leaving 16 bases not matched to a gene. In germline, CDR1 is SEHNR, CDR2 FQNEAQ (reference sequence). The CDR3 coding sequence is TGTGCCAGCAGCCCCCTGGGGGGGGTAACGGGGCTGTACTTC. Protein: CASSPLGGVTGLYF.

The CDR3 loop is CASSSGTGGRMNTEAFF. CDR3 in DNA: TGTGCCAGCAGTTCCGGGACAGGGGGCCGAATGAACACTGAAGCTTTCTTT. The chain has TRBV6-5 and TRBJ1-1, with 12 nucleotides matching TRBD1. CDR1 is MNHEY, CDR2 SVGAGI, per germline. CDR3 length: 17 amino acids. The V segment lost 4 bases and the J segment 0 bases; nucleotides outside the gene matches: 6.

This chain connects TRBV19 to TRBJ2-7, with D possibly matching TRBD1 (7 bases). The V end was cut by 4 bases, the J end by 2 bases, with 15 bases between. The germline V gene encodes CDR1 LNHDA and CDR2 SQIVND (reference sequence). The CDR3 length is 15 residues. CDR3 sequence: CASSKQGEAPYEQYF. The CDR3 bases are TGTGCCAGTAGTAAGCAGGGGGAGGCACCCTACGAGCAGTACTTC.

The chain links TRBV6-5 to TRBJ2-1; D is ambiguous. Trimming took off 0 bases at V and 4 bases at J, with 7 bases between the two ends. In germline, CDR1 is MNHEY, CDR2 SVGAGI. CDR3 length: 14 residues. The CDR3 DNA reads TGTGCCAGCAGTTACTCGGACGCGTACAATGAGCAGTTCTTC. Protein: CASSYSDAYNEQFF.

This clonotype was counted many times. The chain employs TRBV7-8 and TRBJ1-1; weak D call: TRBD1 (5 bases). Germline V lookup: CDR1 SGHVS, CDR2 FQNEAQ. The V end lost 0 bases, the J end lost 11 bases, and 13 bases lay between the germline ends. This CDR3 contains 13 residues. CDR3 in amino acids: CASSLAIGEGAFF. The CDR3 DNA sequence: TGTGCCAGCAGCTTAGCGATCGGGGAGGGGGCTTTCTTT.

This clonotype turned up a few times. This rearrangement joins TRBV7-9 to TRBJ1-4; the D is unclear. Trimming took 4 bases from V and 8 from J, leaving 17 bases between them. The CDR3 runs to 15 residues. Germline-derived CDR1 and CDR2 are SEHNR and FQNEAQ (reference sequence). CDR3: CASSSDTGMGEKLFF. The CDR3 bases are TGTGCCAGCAGCTCCGATACCGGGATGGGAGAAAAACTGTTTTTT. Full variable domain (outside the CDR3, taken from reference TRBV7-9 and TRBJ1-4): DTGVSQNPRHKITKRGQNVTFRCDPISEHNRLYWYRQTLGQGPEFLTYFQNEAQLEKSRLLSDRFSAERPKGSFSTLEIQRTEQGDSAMYLCASSSDTGMGEKLFFGSGTQLSVL.

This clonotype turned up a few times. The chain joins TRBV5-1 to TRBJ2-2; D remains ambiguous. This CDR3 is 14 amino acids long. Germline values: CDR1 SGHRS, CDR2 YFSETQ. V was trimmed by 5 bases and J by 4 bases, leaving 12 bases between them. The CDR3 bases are TGCGCCAGCAGAACGGGCCCCACCACCGGGGAGCTGTTTTTT. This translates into CASRTGPTTGELFF.

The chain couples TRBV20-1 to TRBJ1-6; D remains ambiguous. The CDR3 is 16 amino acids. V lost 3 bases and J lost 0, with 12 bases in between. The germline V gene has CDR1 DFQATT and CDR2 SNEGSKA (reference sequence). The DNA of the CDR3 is TGCAGTGCTAGTAGTCCGACGAGCTCCTATAATTCACCCCTCCACTTT. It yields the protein CSASSPTSSYNSPLHF.

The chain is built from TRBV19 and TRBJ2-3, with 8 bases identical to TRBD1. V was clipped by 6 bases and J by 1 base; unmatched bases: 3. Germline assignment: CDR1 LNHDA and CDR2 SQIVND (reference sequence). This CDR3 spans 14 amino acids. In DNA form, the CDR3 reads TGTGCCAGTAGAGACAGGGGCCGCACAGATACGCAGTATTTT. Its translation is CASRDRGRTDTQYF.

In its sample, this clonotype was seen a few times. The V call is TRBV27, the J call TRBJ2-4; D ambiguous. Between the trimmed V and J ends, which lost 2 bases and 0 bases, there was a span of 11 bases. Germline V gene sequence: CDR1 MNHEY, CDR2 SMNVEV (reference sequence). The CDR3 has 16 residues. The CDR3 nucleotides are TGTGCCAGCAGTTTAAGCCACAATCTAGCCAAAAACATTCAGTACTTC. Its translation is CASSLSHNLAKNIQYF.

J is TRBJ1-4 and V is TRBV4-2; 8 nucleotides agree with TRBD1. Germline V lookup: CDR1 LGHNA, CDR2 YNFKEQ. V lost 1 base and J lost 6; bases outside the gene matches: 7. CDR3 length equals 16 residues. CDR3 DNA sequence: TGTGCCAGCAGCCAAGGTTTCCAGGGGGCTTATGAAAAACTGTTTTTT. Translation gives CASSQGFQGAYEKLFF.

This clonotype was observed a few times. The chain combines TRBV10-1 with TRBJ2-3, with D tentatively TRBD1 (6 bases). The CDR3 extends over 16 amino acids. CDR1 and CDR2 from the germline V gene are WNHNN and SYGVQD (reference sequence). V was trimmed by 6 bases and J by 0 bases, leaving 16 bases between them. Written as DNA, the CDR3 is TGCGCCAGCAGGAAAGGGGGACCCGGTAGCACAGATACGCAGTATTTT. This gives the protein CASRKGGPGSTDTQYF.

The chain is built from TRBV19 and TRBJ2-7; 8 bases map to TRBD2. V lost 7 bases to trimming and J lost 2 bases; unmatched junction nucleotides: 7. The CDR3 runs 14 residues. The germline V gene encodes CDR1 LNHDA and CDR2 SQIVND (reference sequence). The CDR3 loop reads CASKTAGGTYEQYF. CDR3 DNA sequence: TGTGCCAGTAAAACGGCGGGGGGAACCTACGAGCAGTACTTC.